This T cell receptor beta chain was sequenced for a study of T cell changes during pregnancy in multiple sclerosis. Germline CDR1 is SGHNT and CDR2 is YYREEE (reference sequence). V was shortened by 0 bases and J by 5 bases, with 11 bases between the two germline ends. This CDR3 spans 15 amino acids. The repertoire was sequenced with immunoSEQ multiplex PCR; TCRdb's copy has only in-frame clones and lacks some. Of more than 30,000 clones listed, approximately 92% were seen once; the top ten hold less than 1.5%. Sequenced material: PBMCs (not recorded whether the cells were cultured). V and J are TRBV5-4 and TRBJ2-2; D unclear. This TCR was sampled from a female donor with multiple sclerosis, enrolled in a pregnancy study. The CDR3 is CASSLGRAGTGELFF. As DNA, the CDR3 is TGTGCCAGCAGCTTGGGACGGGCAGGTACCGGGGAGCTGTTTTTT.